These 8 T cell receptor beta chains originate from one sample sequenced in a study of response to subunit inactivated influenza vaccine. Via MiXCR, TCRdb re-called the RT-PCR reads, giving one row per CDR3 protein. The table lists about 500,000 distinct CDR3 sequences, 16% of them singletons. The source material was CD4+ T cells sorted from PBMCs, sampled around 25 months after vaccination. Receptor source: a man between 50 and 69 years old who received an inactivated influenza vaccine.

In DNA, the CDR3 is TGCAGTGCTAGAGATCTACGGAAACAGGGGGCCGATACGCAGTATTTT. This codes for CSARDLRKQGADTQYF. The chain recombines TRBV20-1 with TRBJ2-3; TRBD1 matches at 9 bases. V shed 0 bases, J shed 6 bases, and the junction held 10 bases outside the gene matches. Germline lookup yields CDR1 DFQATT and CDR2 SNEGSKA (reference sequence). This CDR3 region has 16 residues.

There are many counts of this clonotype. This rearrangement joins TRBV25-1 to TRBJ2-7; a possible D gene is TRBD1 (6 bases). This CDR3 spans 12 amino acids. Germline CDR1 reads MGHDK; CDR2 reads SYGVNS. Trimming pared 4 bases from V and 6 bases from J, leaving 10 bases between. The CDR3 here is CASSGTGFEQYF. CDR3 in DNA: TGTGCCAGCAGTGGAACAGGGTTCGAGCAGTACTTC.

The J gene is TRBJ1-1, the V gene TRBV29-1, with a tentative D call TRBD1 (6 bases). This CDR3 contains 15 residues. Germline lookup yields CDR1 SQVTM and CDR2 ANQGSEA. Trimming removed 5 bases at V and 0 bases at J, with 16 bases between. In nucleotides, the CDR3 is TGCAGCGTTTTCCGGAGGGGGGGCTTGAACACTGAAGCTTTCTTT. Residues: CSVFRRGGLNTEAFF.

This clonotype showed up just a few times. The V gene is TRBV5-5, the J gene TRBJ1-2; 8 bases line up with TRBD1. This CDR3 is built from 14 residues. With V trimmed by 4 bases and J by 2 bases, 4 bases remained unmatched. Germline V lookup: CDR1 SGHKS, CDR2 YYEKEE (reference sequence). CDR3 in DNA: TGTGCCAGCAGCAACCAGGGGGCGAACTATGGCTACACCTTC. Its protein product is CASSNQGANYGYTF.

In this sample, this clonotype turned up many times. This chain joins TRBV11-2 and TRBJ2-7, with D hard to call. Germline CDR1 is SGHAT and CDR2 is FQNNGV. The V end lost 6 bases, the J end lost 6 bases, and 18 bases lay between the germline ends. The CDR3 has 14 residues. CDR3 in amino acids: CASRDATLRSEQYF. CDR3 nucleotides: TGTGCCAGCAGAGACGCGACTCTCAGGAGCGAGCAGTACTTC.

The chain uses TRBV4-3 and TRBJ1-2; D ambiguous. The CDR3 length is 15 residues. V lost 3 bases, J lost 1 base, and 12 bases lay in between. The germline V gene encodes CDR1 LGHNA and CDR2 YSLEER. CDR3 protein: CASSHGRPLNYGYTF. DNA of the CDR3: TGCGCCAGCAGCCACGGACGTCCACTTAACTATGGCTACACCTTC.

This clonotype showed up just a few times. The rearrangement links TRBV9 to TRBJ2-5; tentatively, D is TRBD2 (6 bases). The CDR3 length is 16 residues. V gave up 3 bases and J gave up 3 bases, with 18 bases separating them. Germline V gene sequence: CDR1 SGDLS, CDR2 YYNGEE. The CDR3 loop reads CASSGSPLAFEETQYF. Written as DNA, the CDR3 is TGTGCCAGCAGCGGCAGCCCCCTAGCGTTTGAAGAGACCCAGTACTTC.

There are a few counts of this clonotype. In DNA, the CDR3 is TGTGCCAGCAGCGTAGACGGGAGGGGCTACAATGAGCAGTTCTTC. Encoded protein: CASSVDGRGYNEQFF. The J gene is TRBJ2-1, the V gene TRBV9; 8 bases agree with TRBD2. There are 15 residues in the CDR3. V trimming: 0 bases; J trimming: 3 bases; junction bases outside the gene matches: 2. Germline CDR1 and CDR2: SGDLS and YYNGEE.